The clone carrying this T cell receptor (beta chain) was observed a single time. Antigen specificity is unknown. These data belong to a study of cytomegalovirus exposure and HLA in healthy donors. The CDR3 runs 15 residues. The ends were cut back, 7 bases at V and 9 bases at J, with 25 bases in the middle. The germline gives CDR1 SEHNR, CDR2 FQNEAQ (reference sequence). Vbeta (60) and Jbeta (13) primers were used in the PCR. Profiled with immunoSEQ multiplex PCR; TCRdb holds only in-frame clones, not every one. The data contain roughly 110,000 clones, approximately 79% of them singletons. Whole-study results and caveats: At a 0.05 false discovery rate, a later analysis found 18,000 or so TCR beta sequences to be associated with HLA alleles.

The TCR sequence derives from a woman between 40 and 55 years old in good health and CMV-seropositive. The sequenced sample was PBMCs. V usage is TRBV7-9 and J usage is TRBJ2-7; D may be TRBD1 (7 bases). The CDR3 DNA sequence: TGTGCCAGCAACTTCGATGGCGGGACAGCTACGAGGCAGTACTTC. It is translated as CASNFDGGTATRQYF.